Following are 22 T cell receptor beta chains from one sample sequenced in a study of technical replicates of blood from a handful of donors. Some clones are missing from TCRdb's copy, which holds only in-frame ones; the method was immunoSEQ multiplex PCR. The data contain approximately 70,000 clones, about 95% of them singletons. Sequenced input: T cells isolated from PBMCs. Receptor source: a human donor in good health.

The rearrangement joins TRBV28 to TRBJ1-1; no clear D gene. This CDR3 is 16 amino acids long. V was cut by 5 bases and J by 1 base, with 17 bases left in between. From germline, CDR1 is MDHEN and CDR2 SYDVKM. The CDR3 loop reads CASSEASLRGNTEAFF. In DNA, the CDR3 is TGTGCCAGCAGTGAGGCGTCGCTCCGGGGGAACACTGAAGCTTTCTTT.

The chain employs TRBV19 and TRBJ1-1, with D uncertain. CDR1 and CDR2 from the germline V gene are LNHDA and SQIVND (reference sequence). Trimming took off 6 bases at V and 2 bases at J, with 16 bases between the two ends. CDR3 length equals 15 residues. The CDR3 sequence is CASRRREGGNTEAFF. DNA of the CDR3: TGTGCCAGTAGAAGAAGGGAAGGAGGAAACACTGAAGCTTTCTTT.

The chain joins TRBV9 to TRBJ1-3; D gene ambiguous. Germline V lookup: CDR1 SGDLS, CDR2 YYNGEE. This CDR3 spans 15 amino acids. The V and J ends lost 0 bases and 4 bases respectively, with 11 bases between them. The CDR3 DNA sequence: TGTGCCAGCAGCGTAGAACCACAGTCCGGAAACACCATATATTTT. Encoded protein: CASSVEPQSGNTIYF. The full variable domain, in which reference TRBV9 and TRBJ1-3 provide the parts outside the CDR3, is DSGVTQTPKHLITATGQRVTLRCSPRSGDLSVYWYQQSLDQGLQFLIQYYNGEERAKGNILERFSAQQFPDLHSELNLSSLELGDSALYFCASSVEPQSGNTIYFGEGSWLTVV.

The chain combines TRBV13 with TRBJ2-5; 13 bases are shared with TRBD2. Losses at the gene ends were 5 bases for V and 4 bases for J; bases not matched to a gene: 28. The V gene's germline CDR1 is PRHDT and CDR2 FYEKMQ (reference sequence). The CDR3 runs to 23 residues. CDR3 sequence reads: CASSPAIPTSGGPIPTYGETQYF. In DNA form, the CDR3 reads TGTGCCAGCAGCCCAGCCATCCCGACTAGCGGGGGGCCGATACCGACCTACGGAGAGACCCAGTACTTC.

DNA for the CDR3: TGTGCCAGCAGCTATAGTAGGGGGACCGACGAGCAGTACTTC. Translated: CASSYSRGTDEQYF. The chain is built from TRBV5-5 and TRBJ2-7, with D possibly matching TRBD1 (6 bases). This CDR3 comprises 14 residues. Germline V lookup: CDR1 SGHKS, CDR2 YYEKEE (reference sequence). V shed 3 bases and J shed 5 bases, with 15 bases lying between them.

V and J are TRBV9 and TRBJ1-2, with D tentatively TRBD1 (6 bases). The germline V gene encodes CDR1 SGDLS and CDR2 YYNGEE. Trimming took off 2 bases at V and 6 bases at J, with 20 bases between the two ends. This CDR3 is 16 amino acids long. CDR3 DNA: TGTGCCAGCAGCGTCGGCCAGGGGTTAGTAACTAATGGCTACACCTTC. The encoded protein is CASSVGQGLVTNGYTF.

The chain has TRBV6-5 and TRBJ1-1; unclear D gene. CDR1 is MNHEY and CDR2 is SVGAGI in the germline V gene. This CDR3 is built from 15 residues. Deletions cut 0 bases from V and 2 bases from J, with 10 bases between. CDR3 sequence (DNA): TGTGCCAGCAGTTACTCGGAGCGGGTAAACACTGAAGCTTTCTTT. Translated, it gives CASSYSERVNTEAFF.

The V gene is TRBV11-3, the J gene TRBJ2-1, with D uncertain. Germline values: CDR1 SGHNT, CDR2 YENEEA. V lost 6 bases and J 6 bases, leaving 15 bases between the germline ends. The CDR3 consists of 14 residues. CDR3 bases: TGTGCCAGCAGAGAGGTGACCTTGGGCAATGAGCAGTTCTTC. Amino acids: CASREVTLGNEQFF. The whole variable domain, filled in from reference TRBV11-3 and TRBJ2-1, reads EAGVVQSPRYKIIEKKQPVAFWCNPISGHNTLYWYLQNLGQGPELLIRYENEEAVDDSQLPKDRFSAERLKGVDSTLKIQPAELGDSAVYLCASREVTLGNEQFFGPGTRLTVL.

The rearrangement uses TRBV7-8 and TRBJ1-1, with 7 bases aligning to TRBD1. CDR3 length equals 14 residues. Germline V gene sequence: CDR1 SGHVS, CDR2 FQNEAQ. Trimming at V came to 5 bases and at J to 1 base, leaving 4 bases not matched to a gene. For the CDR3, the DNA is TGTGCCAGCAGCCTGGGGACAGCGAACACTGAAGCTTTCTTT. Encoded protein: CASSLGTANTEAFF.

The chain has TRBV5-4 and TRBJ2-7, with 8 bases aligning to TRBD1. The J segment lost 2 bases and the V segment lost 0 bases, leaving 4 bases of the junction unmatched. CDR1 and CDR2 (germline): SGHNT, YYREEE (reference sequence). The CDR3 is 15 residues long. The CDR3 sequence is CASSLDGTGTYEQYF. In nucleotides, the CDR3 is TGTGCCAGCAGCTTGGACGGGACAGGTACCTACGAGCAGTACTTC.

This clone was seen only once. The CDR3 region has the DNA TGTGCCAGTAGTCCCAACAGGGGGGCCCTCAATTCACCCCTCCACTTT. Encoded protein: CASSPNRGALNSPLHF. The chain combines TRBV19 with TRBJ1-6; 8 bases fit TRBD1. This CDR3 has 16 amino acids. J was trimmed by 7 bases and V by 5 bases; bases with no gene match: 10. Germline CDR1 LNHDA, CDR2 SQIVND (reference sequence).

In its sample, this clone was seen once. The chain has TRBV2 and TRBJ2-5; D gene ambiguous. V was clipped by 7 bases and J by 1 base, with 7 bases between them. Germline CDR1 SNHLY, CDR2 FYNNEI. The CDR3 has 12 amino acids. This CDR3 reads CASNIGQETQYF. The CDR3 region has the DNA TGTGCCAGCAATATCGGCCAAGAGACCCAGTACTTC.

The V and J genes are TRBV28 and TRBJ2-7; 11 nucleotides match TRBD2. J was trimmed by 2 bases and V by 6 bases; bases with no gene match: 9. The CDR3 extends over 16 amino acids. Per germline, CDR1 MDHEN and CDR2 SYDVKM. The CDR3 protein is CASSKEIAGGPYEQYF. DNA for the CDR3: TGTGCCAGCAGCAAAGAGATAGCGGGAGGGCCCTACGAGCAGTACTTC.

In this sample, this clone turned up once. The J gene is TRBJ1-1, the V gene TRBV30; no firm D call. The V end lost 4 bases, the J end lost 8 bases, and 11 bases lay between the germline ends. Germline assignment: CDR1 GTSNPN and CDR2 SVGIG (reference sequence). The CDR3 runs 11 residues. For the CDR3, the DNA is TGTGCCTGGACCCCACCGCGAGAAGCTTTCTTT. Its translation: CAWTPPREAFF.

The V gene is TRBV16, the J gene TRBJ2-3; no clear D gene. V was pared by 4 bases and J by 11 bases, with 19 bases between. CDR1 KGHSY and CDR2 FQNENV come from the germline V gene. This CDR3 is built from 14 residues. CDR3 in amino acids: CASSLHSFPIGQYF. CDR3 sequence (DNA): TGTGCCAGCAGCCTGCACTCCTTCCCCATTGGGCAGTATTTT.

This chain links TRBV5-1 with TRBJ2-2, with 11 bases identical to TRBD1. Germline CDR1 and CDR2: SGHRS and YFSETQ. The trim removed 3 bases at V and 5 bases at J, leaving 3 bases unmatched. The CDR3 consists of 15 residues. The DNA of the CDR3 is TGCGCCAGCAGCTACGGGACAGGGGGTACCGGGGAGCTGTTTTTT. This codes for CASSYGTGGTGELFF.

The V call is TRBV11-2, the J call TRBJ2-7; the D is unclear. CDR1 is SGHAT, CDR2 FQNNGV, per germline. This CDR3 spans 13 amino acids. Deletions cut 5 bases from V and 4 bases from J, with 12 bases between. The CDR3 sequence is CASSLMSQYEQYF. The CDR3 bases are TGTGCCAGCAGCCTCATGTCACAGTACGAGCAGTACTTC. The full variable domain, in which reference TRBV11-2 and TRBJ2-7 provide the parts outside the CDR3, is EAGVAQSPRYKIIEKRQSVAFWCNPISGHATLYWYQQILGQGPKLLIQFQNNGVVDDSQLPKDRFSAERLKGVDSTLKIQPAKLEDSAVYLCASSLMSQYEQYFGPGTRLTVT.

This rearrangement joins TRBV11-3 to TRBJ2-5, with D maybe TRBD2 (6 bases). The CDR3 has 15 residues. Germline CDR1 SGHNT, CDR2 YENEEA. Trimming stripped 5 bases from V and 4 bases from J, with 17 bases between. The CDR3 here is CASSAPRGAPETQYF. The CDR3 DNA is TGTGCCAGCAGCGCCCCGCGCGGGGCCCCAGAGACCCAGTACTTC.

The V and J genes are TRBV28 and TRBJ2-7; 13 nucleotides match TRBD2. Losses at the gene ends were 8 bases for V and 2 bases for J; bases not matched to a gene: 3. The CDR3 has 14 residues. Germline V gives CDR1 MDHEN, CDR2 SYDVKM. CDR3: CASLGLAGAYEQYF. In DNA, the CDR3 is TGTGCCAGCCTCGGACTAGCGGGAGCCTACGAGCAGTACTTC.

The chain has TRBV7-3 and TRBJ2-2; TRBD1 matches at 7 bases. V shed 5 bases and J 1 base; nucleotides not matched to a gene: 10. Per the germline V gene, CDR1 is SGHTA and CDR2 is FQGTGA. The CDR3 has 17 amino acids. The DNA for the CDR3 is TGTGCCAGCAGCCTCTCGTCCGGGACAGAGAACACCGGGGAGCTGTTTTTT. It is translated as CASSLSSGTENTGELFF.

In this sample, this clone turned up once. This chain connects TRBV11-2 to TRBJ2-2; D is undetermined. V lost 6 bases to trimming and J lost 6 bases, with 20 bases between them. The germline CDR1 and CDR2 sequences are SGHAT and FQNNGV. The CDR3 sequence is 16 residues long. CDR3 in amino acids: CASSSLFRVLSGELFF. The CDR3 nucleotides are TGTGCCAGCAGTTCCTTATTCCGGGTACTATCCGGGGAGCTGTTTTTT.

The chain is built from TRBV28 and TRBJ2-5; 7 bases agree with TRBD1. The length of the CDR3 is 13 residues. The germline CDR1 and CDR2 sequences are MDHEN and SYDVKM. Trimming removed 3 bases from V and 9 bases from J; junction bases left unmatched: 7. CDR3 protein: CASSFPTGVAQYF. CDR3 coding DNA: TGTGCCAGCAGTTTTCCAACAGGGGTGGCCCAGTACTTC.